The sequence of this TCR beta chain was determined in a study of blood T cells in healthy people across ages. Trimming took 5 bases from V and 3 from J, leaving 17 bases between them. The V gene's germline CDR1 is DFQATT and CDR2 SNEGSKA (reference sequence). The CDR3 sequence is 15 residues long. Primers used in a second PCR of about 7 to 11 cycles were a sample-barcoded 5' primer and a J-beta primer mix. One entry per CDR3 protein results from TCRdb running MiXCR on the 5' RACE reads. The data contain more than 1.4 million distinct CDR3 sequences, roughly 40% of them singletons. The TCR sequence derives from a young woman in good health. This sequence joins TRBV20-1 and TRBJ2-1, with D possibly being TRBD1 or TRBD2 (5 bases each). Sample: blood. The chain's CDR3 is CSAPGKGPLYNEQFF. The CDR3 DNA follows: TGCAGTGCTCCGGGAAAGGGACCACTCTACAATGAGCAGTTCTTC.